The entry that follows covers one TCR beta chain sequence. Assignment of participants to cohorts was predicated upon participant-reported clinical history. Original data processing: Reference gene primer amplification gave nucleated cell count estimates. The method was immunoSEQ multiplex PCR; TCRdb's version includes in-frame clones alone and lacks a portion of them. The D gene and trimming were derived from the DNA, and the V and J assignments and clone size from that table. The profile shows 130,000 or so clones, about 86% of them singletons. This sample is part of a study of blood T cell repertoires in COVID-19. About the study: Samples of COVID-19 (acute and convalescent) were obtained from the United States, Italy and Spain. The analysed material was cDNA or gDNA that came from T cells, B-cell-depleted T cells, or PBMCs.

Sequencing was carried out using PBMCs or T cells enriched from blood (not recorded which). The origin of this receptor is a man aged 35-49 years with acute COVID-19.

CDR3 in amino acids: CASSFRTGANVLTF. The CDR3 region has the DNA TGTGCCAGCAGCTTCAGAACCGGGGCCAACGTCCTGACTTTC. The V gene is TRBV5-6, the J gene TRBJ2-6; D remains unclear. V was cut by 2 bases and J by 4 bases, with 7 bases left in between. CDR3 length equals 14 residues. Germline CDR1 SGHDT, CDR2 YYEEEE.